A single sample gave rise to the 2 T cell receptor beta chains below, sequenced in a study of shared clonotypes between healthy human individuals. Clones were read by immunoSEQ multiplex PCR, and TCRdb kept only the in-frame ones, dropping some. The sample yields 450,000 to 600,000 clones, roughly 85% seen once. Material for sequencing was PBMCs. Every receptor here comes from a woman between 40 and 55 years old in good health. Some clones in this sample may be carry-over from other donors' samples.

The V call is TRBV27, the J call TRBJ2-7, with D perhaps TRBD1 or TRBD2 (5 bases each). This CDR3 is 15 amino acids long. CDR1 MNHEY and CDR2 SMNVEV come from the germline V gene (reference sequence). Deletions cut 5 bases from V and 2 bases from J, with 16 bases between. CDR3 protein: CASSPRGQGTYEQYF. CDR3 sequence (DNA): TGTGCCAGCAGTCCTCGGGGTCAGGGAACCTACGAGCAGTACTTC.

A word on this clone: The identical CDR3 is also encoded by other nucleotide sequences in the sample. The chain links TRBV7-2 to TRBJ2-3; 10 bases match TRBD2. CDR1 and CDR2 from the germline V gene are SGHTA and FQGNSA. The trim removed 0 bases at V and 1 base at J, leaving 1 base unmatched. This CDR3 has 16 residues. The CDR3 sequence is CASSLAGTSGTDTQYF. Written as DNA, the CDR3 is TGTGCCAGCAGCTTAGCCGGGACTAGCGGCACAGATACGCAGTATTTT.